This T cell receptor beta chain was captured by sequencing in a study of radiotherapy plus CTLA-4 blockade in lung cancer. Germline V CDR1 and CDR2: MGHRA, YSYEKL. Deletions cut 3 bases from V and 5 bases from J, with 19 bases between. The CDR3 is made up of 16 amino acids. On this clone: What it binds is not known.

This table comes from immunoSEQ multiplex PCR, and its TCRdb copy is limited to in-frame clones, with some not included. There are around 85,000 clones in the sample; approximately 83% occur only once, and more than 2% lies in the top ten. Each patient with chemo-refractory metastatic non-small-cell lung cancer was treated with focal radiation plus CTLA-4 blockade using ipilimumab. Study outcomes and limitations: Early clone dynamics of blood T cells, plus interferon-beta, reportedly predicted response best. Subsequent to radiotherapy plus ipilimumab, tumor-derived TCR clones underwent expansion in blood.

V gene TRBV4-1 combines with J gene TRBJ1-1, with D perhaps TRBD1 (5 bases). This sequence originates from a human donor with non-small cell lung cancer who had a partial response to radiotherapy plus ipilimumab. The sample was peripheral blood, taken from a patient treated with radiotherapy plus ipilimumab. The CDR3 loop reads CASSQVQVDARTEAFF. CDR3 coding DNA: TGCGCCAGCAGCCAGGTACAGGTCGATGCGAGGACTGAAGCTTTCTTT.